What follows is one T cell receptor beta chain and its context. What it recognizes is unknown. Antigen-specific CD4+ T cells expanded by the ViraFEST assay with viral peptide pools were then sequenced. The culture ran for around ten days before CD4+ T cells were isolated. Nucleocapsid antibodies were negative in the vaccine recipients, who had never had SARS-CoV-2 infection. Generated by immunoSEQ multiplex PCR, the TCRdb table keeps only in-frame clones and is missing some. The sample shows about 73,000 clones, roughly 79% of them seen only once. The source of the sample is a study of vaccination effects on CD4 cells after COVID-19. Germline V gives CDR1 KGHSH, CDR2 LQKENI. Trimming cost V 8 bases and J 0 bases; bases outside gene matches: 6. The CDR3 length is 14 residues.

The chain employs TRBV18 and TRBJ1-1; 7 bases align to TRBD1. The sample consisted of CD4+ T cells from PBMCs cultured with HCoV-NL63 spike peptides, taken before COVID-19 vaccination. The clonotype originates from a human donor who received a COVID-19 vaccine. CDR3: CASSGQEMNTEAFF. CDR3 bases: TGTGCCAGCAGTGGACAGGAGATGAACACTGAAGCTTTCTTT. The full variable domain, its missing parts supplied by reference TRBV18 and TRBJ1-1, is NAGVMQNPRHLVRRRGQEARLRCSPMKGHSHVYWYRQLPEEGLKFMVYLQKENIIDESGMPKERFSAEFPKEGPSILRIQQVVRGDSAAYFCASSGQEMNTEAFFGQGTRLTVV.